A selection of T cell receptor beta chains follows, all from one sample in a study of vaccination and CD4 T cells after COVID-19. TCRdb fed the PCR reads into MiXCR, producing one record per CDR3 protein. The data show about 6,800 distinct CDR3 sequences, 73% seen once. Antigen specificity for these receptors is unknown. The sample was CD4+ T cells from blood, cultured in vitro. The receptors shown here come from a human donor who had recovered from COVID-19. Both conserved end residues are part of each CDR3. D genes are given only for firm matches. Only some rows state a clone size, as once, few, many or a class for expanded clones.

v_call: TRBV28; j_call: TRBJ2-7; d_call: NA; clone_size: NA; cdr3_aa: CASRRGGDEHEQYF; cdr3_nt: TGTGCCAGCAGAAGGGGGGGAGATGAACATGAGCAGTACTTC
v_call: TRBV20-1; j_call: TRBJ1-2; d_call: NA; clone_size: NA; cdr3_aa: CSARVGPENYGYTF; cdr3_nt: TGCAGTGCTAGAGTAGGACCGGAAAACTATGGCTACACCTTC
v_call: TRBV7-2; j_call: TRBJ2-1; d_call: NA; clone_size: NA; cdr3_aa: CASSLSSTGIEQFF; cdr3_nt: TGTGCCAGCAGCCTCTCCTCTACGGGGATTGAGCAGTTCTTC
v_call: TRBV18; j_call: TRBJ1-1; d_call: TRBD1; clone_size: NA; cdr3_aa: CASSPRSGGTEAFF; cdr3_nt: TGTGCCAGCTCACCACGTTCAGGGGGAACTGAAGCTTTCTTT
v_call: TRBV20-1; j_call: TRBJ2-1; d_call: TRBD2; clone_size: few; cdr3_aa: CSAATSGRRQFF; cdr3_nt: TGCAGTGCCGCTACTAGCGGGAGGAGGCAGTTCTTC
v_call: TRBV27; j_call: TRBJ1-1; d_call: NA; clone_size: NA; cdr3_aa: CASSGLGYRPLNTEAFF; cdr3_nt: TGTGCCAGCAGCGGTCTGGGGTACAGGCCTTTGAACACTGAAGCTTTCTTT
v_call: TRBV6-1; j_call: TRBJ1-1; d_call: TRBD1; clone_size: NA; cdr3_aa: CASSAYRGTGENTEAFF; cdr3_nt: TGTGCCAGCAGTGCCTATAGGGGGACAGGGGAAAACACTGAAGCTTTCTTT
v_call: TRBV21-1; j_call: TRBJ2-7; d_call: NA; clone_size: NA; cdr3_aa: CASSNGQAVPIYEQYF; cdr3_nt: TGTGCCAGCAGCAACGGACAGGCGGTCCCTATCTACGAGCAGTACTTC
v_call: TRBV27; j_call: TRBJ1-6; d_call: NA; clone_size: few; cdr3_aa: CASSWGSSYNSPLHF; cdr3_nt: TGTGCCAGCAGTTGGGGGAGCTCCTATAATTCACCCCTCCACTTT
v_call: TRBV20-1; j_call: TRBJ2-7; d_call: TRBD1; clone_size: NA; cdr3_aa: CSAMDRPYEQYF; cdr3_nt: TGCAGTGCCATGGACAGGCCCTACGAGCAGTACTTC
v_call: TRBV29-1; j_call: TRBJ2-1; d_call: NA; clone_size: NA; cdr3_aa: CSVGRQSSSYNEQFF; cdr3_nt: TGCAGCGTTGGCCGACAGTCTTCCTCCTACAATGAGCAGTTCTTC
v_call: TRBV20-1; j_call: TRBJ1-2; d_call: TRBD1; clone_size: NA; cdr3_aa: CSAPRDRGYYGYTF; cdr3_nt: TGCAGTGCGCCACGGGACAGGGGTTACTATGGCTACACCTTC
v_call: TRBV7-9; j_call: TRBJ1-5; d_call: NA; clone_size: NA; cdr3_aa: CASSFGYGSAGQPQHF; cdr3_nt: TGTGCCAGCAGCTTTGGGTACGGCTCGGCGGGGCAGCCCCAGCATTTT
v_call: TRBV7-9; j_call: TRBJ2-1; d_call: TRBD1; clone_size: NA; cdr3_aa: CASSLGGTGGDEQFF; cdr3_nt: TGTGCCAGCAGCTTAGGTGGGACAGGGGGCGATGAGCAGTTCTTC
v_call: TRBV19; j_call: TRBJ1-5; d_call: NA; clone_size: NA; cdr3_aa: CASSKTSYSNQPQHF; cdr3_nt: TGTGCCAGTAGTAAGACCTCCTATAGCAATCAGCCCCAGCATTTT
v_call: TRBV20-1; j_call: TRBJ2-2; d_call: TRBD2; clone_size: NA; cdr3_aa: CSAYSGRSTGELFF; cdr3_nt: TGCAGTGCCTACAGCGGGAGAAGCACCGGGGAGCTGTTTTTT
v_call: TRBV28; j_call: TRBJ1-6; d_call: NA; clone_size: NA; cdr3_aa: CASSPQTVTLADSPLHF; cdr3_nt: TGTGCCAGCAGTCCCCAGACAGTCACGTTAGCAGATTCACCCCTCCACTTT
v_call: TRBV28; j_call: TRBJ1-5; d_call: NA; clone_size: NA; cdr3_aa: CASTIQGIQPQHF; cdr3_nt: TGTGCCAGCACTATACAGGGAATTCAGCCCCAGCATTTT
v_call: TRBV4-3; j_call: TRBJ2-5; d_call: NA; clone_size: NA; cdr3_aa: CASSPGISKETQYF; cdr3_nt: TGCGCCAGCAGCCCTGGGATTTCGAAAGAGACCCAGTACTTC
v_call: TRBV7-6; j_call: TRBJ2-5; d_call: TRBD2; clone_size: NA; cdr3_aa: CASSRSGGETQYF; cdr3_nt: TGTGCCAGCAGCCGTTCGGGAGGGGAGACCCAGTACTTC
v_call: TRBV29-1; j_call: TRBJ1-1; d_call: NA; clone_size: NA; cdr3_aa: CSVGTAAGTEAFF; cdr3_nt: TGCAGCGTTGGGACAGCCGCCGGCACTGAAGCTTTCTTT
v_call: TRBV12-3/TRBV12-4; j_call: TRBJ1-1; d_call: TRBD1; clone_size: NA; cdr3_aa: CASSKQGSTEAFF; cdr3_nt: TGTGCCAGCAGCAAACAGGGGAGCACTGAAGCTTTCTTT
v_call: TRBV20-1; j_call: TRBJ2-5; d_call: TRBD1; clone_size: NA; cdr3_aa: CSAFRTGRLGQETQYF; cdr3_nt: TGCAGTGCATTTCGGACAGGTCGGCTGGGGCAAGAGACCCAGTACTTC
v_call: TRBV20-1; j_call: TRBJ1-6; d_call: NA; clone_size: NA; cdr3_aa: CSAKWAANSPLHF; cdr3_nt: TGCAGTGCTAAGTGGGCAGCTAATTCACCCCTCCACTTT
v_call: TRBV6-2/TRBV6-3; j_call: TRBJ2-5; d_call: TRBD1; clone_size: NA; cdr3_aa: CASSTRTGATGETQYF; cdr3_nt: TGTGCCAGCAGTACCCGAACAGGGGCAACTGGGGAGACCCAGTACTTC
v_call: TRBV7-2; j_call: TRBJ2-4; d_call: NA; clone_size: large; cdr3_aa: CASSLGQAKNIQYF; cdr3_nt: TGTGCCAGCAGCTTGGGACAAGCCAAAAACATTCAGTACTTC
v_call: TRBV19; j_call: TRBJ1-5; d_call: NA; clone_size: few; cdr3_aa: CASLRESLSDRSNQPQHF; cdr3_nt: TGTGCCAGTCTCCGTGAGTCGCTCTCGGACCGAAGCAATCAGCCCCAGCATTTT
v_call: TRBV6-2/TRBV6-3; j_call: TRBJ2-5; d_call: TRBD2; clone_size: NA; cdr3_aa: CASRQSAGVGTQYF; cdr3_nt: TGTGCCAGCAGACAATCAGCGGGAGTCGGGACCCAGTACTTC
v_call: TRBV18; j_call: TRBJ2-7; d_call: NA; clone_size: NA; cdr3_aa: CASSPNNEYEQYF; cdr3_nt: TGTGCCAGCTCACCAAACAATGAGTACGAGCAGTACTTC
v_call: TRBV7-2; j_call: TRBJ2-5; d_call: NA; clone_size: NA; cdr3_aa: CASSLTRSTETQYF; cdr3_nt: TGTGCCAGCAGCTTAACTAGATCCACAGAGACCCAGTACTTC
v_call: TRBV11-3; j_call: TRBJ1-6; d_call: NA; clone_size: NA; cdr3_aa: CASSLYLNSPLHF; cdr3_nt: TGTGCCAGCAGCTTATACCTTAATTCACCCCTCCACTTT
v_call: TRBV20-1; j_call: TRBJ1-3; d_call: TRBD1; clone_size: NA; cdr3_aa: CSAEDRGTGNTIYF; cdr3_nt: TGCAGTGCGGAGGACAGGGGAACTGGAAACACCATATATTTT
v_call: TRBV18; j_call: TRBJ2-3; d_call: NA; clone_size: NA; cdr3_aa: CASSPRLSGAPDTQYF; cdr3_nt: TGTGCCAGCTCACCACGGTTATCGGGAGCCCCAGATACGCAGTATTTT
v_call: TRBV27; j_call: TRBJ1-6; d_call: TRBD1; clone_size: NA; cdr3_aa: CASLNLGQGNSPLHF; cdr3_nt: TGTGCCAGCCTGAACCTGGGACAGGGTAATTCACCCCTCCACTTT
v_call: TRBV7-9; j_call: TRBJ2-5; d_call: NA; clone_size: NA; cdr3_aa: CASSPVSMGLVETQYF; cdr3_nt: TGTGCCAGCAGTCCCGTTAGTATGGGTTTGGTAGAGACCCAGTACTTC
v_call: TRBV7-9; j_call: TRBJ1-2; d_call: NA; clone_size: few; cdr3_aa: CASSSNSDSIGYTF; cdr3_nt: TGTGCCAGCAGCTCCAACTCCGATTCCATTGGCTACACCTTC
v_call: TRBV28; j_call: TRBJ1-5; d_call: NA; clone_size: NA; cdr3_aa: CASSLLGGNQPQHF; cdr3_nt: TGTGCCAGCAGTTTACTTGGGGGCAATCAGCCCCAGCATTTT
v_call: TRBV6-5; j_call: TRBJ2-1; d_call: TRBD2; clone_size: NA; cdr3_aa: CASSYTSGGDYNEQFF; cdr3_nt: TGTGCCAGCAGTTACACTAGCGGGGGAGACTACAATGAGCAGTTCTTC
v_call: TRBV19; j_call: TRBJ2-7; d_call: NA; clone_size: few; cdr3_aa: CASSRSWTETYEQYF; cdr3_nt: TGTGCCAGTAGTAGGTCATGGACCGAAACCTACGAGCAGTACTTC
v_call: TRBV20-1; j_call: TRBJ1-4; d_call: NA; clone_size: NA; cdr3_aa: CSANRATNEKLFF; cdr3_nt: TGCAGTGCTAACAGGGCAACTAATGAAAAACTGTTTTTT
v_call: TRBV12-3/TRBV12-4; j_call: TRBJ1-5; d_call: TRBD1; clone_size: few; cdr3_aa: CASSQGANQPQHF; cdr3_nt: TGTGCCAGCAGTCAGGGGGCGAATCAGCCCCAGCATTTT
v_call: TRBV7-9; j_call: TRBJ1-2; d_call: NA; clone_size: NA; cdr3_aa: CASSPGQGAVYGYTF; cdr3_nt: TGTGCCAGCAGCCCTGGGCAGGGAGCTGTCTATGGCTACACCTTC
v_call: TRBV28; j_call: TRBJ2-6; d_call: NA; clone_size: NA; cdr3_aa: CASRLSGANVLTF; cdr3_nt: TGTGCCAGCAGACTATCTGGGGCCAACGTCCTGACTTTC
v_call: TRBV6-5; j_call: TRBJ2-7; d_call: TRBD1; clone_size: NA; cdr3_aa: CASSYSIPGQGQYEQYF; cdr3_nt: TGTGCCAGCAGCTACTCGATCCCGGGACAGGGTCAGTACGAGCAGTACTTC
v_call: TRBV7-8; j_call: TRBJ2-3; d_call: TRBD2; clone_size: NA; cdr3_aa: CASSVGTSGGGSTDTQYF; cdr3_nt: TGTGCCAGCAGCGTGGGGACTAGCGGAGGGGGGAGCACAGATACGCAGTATTTT
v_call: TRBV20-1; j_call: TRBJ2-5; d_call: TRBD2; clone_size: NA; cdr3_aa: CSARVPSGNQETQYF; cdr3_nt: TGCAGTGCTAGAGTACCTAGCGGGAACCAAGAGACCCAGTACTTC
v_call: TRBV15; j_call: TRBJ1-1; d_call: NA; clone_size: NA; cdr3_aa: CATSRDSFGQNTEAFF; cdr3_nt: TGTGCCACCAGCAGAGATAGTTTTGGGCAGAACACTGAAGCTTTCTTT
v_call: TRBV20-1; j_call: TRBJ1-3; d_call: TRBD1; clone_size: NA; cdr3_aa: CSAGTGAGGNTIYF; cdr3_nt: TGCAGTGCTGGTACAGGGGCAGGAGGAAACACCATATATTTT
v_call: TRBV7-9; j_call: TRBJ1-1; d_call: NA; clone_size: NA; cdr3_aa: CASSPSGNTEAFF; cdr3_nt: TGTGCCAGCAGCCCCTCTGGAAACACTGAAGCTTTCTTT
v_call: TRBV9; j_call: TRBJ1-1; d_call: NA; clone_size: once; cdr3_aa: CASSGQPGTREAFF; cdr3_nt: TGTGCCAGCAGCGGTCAACCCGGGACAAGAGAAGCTTTCTTT
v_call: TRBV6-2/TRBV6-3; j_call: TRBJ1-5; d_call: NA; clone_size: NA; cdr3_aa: CASSLNSRVLSHSNQPQHF; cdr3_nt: TGTGCCAGCAGTCTAAACTCCAGGGTGTTATCCCATAGCAATCAGCCCCAGCATTTT
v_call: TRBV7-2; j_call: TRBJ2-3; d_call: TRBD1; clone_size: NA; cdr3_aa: CASSLGQGRTDTQYF; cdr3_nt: TGTGCCAGCAGCTTGGGACAGGGACGCACAGATACGCAGTATTTT